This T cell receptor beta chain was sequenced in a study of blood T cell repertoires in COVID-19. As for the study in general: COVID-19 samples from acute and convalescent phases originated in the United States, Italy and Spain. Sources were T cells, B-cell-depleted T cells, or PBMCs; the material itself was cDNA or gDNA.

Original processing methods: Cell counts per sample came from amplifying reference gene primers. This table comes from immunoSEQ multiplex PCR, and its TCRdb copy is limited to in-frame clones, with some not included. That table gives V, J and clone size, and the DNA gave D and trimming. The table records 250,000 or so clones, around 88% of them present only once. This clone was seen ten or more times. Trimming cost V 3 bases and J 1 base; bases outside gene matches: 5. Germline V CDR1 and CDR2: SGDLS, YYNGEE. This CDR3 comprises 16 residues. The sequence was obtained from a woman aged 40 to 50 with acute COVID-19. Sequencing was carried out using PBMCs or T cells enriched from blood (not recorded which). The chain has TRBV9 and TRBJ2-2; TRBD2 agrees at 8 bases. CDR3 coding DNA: TGTGCCAGCAGCGATTTACTAGCGGAGAACACCGGGGAGCTGTTTTTT. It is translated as CASSDLLAENTGELFF.